This T cell receptor (beta chain) was observed in a study of T cells in Graves' hyperthyroidism and ophthalmopathy (dated by TCRdb to the late 2010s). In terms of the full investigation: Peripheral blood was sampled at the time of initial diagnosis, prior to any treatment. In addition, the study compared T-cell repertoires in thyroid tissue and in blood from five to seven Graves' hyperthyroidism patients. A discovery cohort of approximately 100 patients, about 43 with Graves' ophthalmopathy and roughly 59 with stable Graves' hyperthyroidism, was used to find distinguishing TCR V-J signatures. Prospective prediction of ophthalmopathy was tested in an independent validation cohort consisting of fewer than 20 hyperthyroidism patients and more than 15 patients who later progressed to ophthalmopathy. After sampling, hyperthyroidism patients received methimazole starting at 30 mg daily, and ophthalmopathy patients received high-dose intravenous methylprednisolone. The paper reports TCR Vbeta CDR3 sequencing of roughly 140 peripheral blood samples: some 44 ophthalmopathy, 75 to 80 hyperthyroidism and around 17 progressor patients. For training and testing, the 110 or so patients in the discovery cohort were randomly divided in a 7:3 ratio.

The CDR3 holds 14 amino acids from the cysteine to the phenylalanine. Of the read, only the CDR3 DNA is kept; its 42 bases are in frame from base 1. At the junction V is shortened by 2 bases and J by 4 bases, with 8 bases in between. The germline V gene provides CDR1 MNHEY and CDR2 SVGAGI. Summary of the overall study and its limitations: Ophthalmopathy was separated from stable hyperthyroidism by a 13 V-J signature model, with approximately 86% sensitivity and just over 81% specificity obtained in cross-validation and 80%/75% obtained in testing. Most expanded thyroid clonotypes (frequency above 0.001) were also found in blood, which suggests that blood repertoires may mirror thyroid immune responses. In validation, progression to ophthalmopathy was predicted by the model with 55% to 71% sensitivity and 72% to 85% specificity, a median of approximately 6.5 months before onset. Sample size was not statistically predetermined, and investigators were not blinded to group allocation.

TCR beta CDR3 regions were amplified from RNA transcripts. A first-round RT-PCR of the TCR CDR3 used the HTBI primer set with the Qiagen OneStep RT-PCR kit. The libraries were constructed in a second round of multiplex PCR and then size-selected and purified. Paired-end sequencing of the libraries was performed with 100 bp reads on an Illumina HiSeq2000. The paper's data handling went like this. Raw data were processed with SOAPnuke, discarding reads with adapters, uncalled bases, mean Phred below 15, or no exact constant-primer or identifier match. High-quality paired reads were merged with COPE v1.2.5, and unique nucleotide sequences were defined as clonotypes. Clonotypes were aligned to IMGT TRBV, TRBD and TRBJ reference segments using MiTCR v1.1. The analysis included only V-J combinations with a frequency above 0.0001, which together covered over 98% of the repertoires. A TCS score was defined as the ratio between F50 (clonal expansion) and ExV (chaos), using BLOSUM62-based TCRdist between CDR3 peptides within each V-J. Welch's t-statistics and random forest reduced 450 to 600 V-J features to roughly 13, which were used in a naive Bayes classifier (R e1071). Through fastp at Q25 and MiXCR, TCRdb rebuilt clones from the public reads, retaining in-frame beta chains. Every CDR3 protein is listed once, alongside the most common genes and DNA of its rows. V and J calls and clone size were set by TCRdb, not the authors. This sample is represented by some 570,000 distinct CDR3 sequences; 12% to 15% of them were singletons. 7% to 9% of the sample is taken by the ten largest.

In the ophthalmopathy patients, disease was moderately to severely active, with a Clinical Activity Score of 3 or more, a NOSPECS grade of 4 or more, and a duration of less than 3 months. The study excluded patients with uncontrolled infections, other autoimmune diseases, pregnancy or lactation. Clinical symptoms, serum thyroxine and TRAb, thyroid ultrasound, and orbital computed tomography formed the basis for the diagnoses. PBMCs were isolated from about 9.1 ml of fresh peripheral blood by Ficoll-Paque density gradient centrifugation. Total RNA was extracted using Trizol reagent, and RNA quality was assessed on an Agilent 2100 Bioanalyzer. There are many counts of this clonotype. It lacks a known antigen. No base-level quality is on record; no much larger clone is a single base apart.

The chain is encoded by TRBV6-5 joined to TRBJ1-4; the D segment cannot be called with confidence. This receptor was identified in a woman aged 18-30 years with Graves' ophthalmopathy. Sequencing used blood. The CDR3 region reads CASSYRRHNEKLFF. The DNA is TGTGCCAGCAGTTACCGACGGCATAATGAAAAACTGTTTTTT.